This TCR beta chain was sequenced for a study of Graves' ophthalmopathy and Graves' hyperthyroidism. Trimming pared 4 bases from V and 2 bases from J, leaving 6 bases between. CDR3 size: 13 residues. Per germline, CDR1 LGHNA and CDR2 YNFKEQ. This clonotype was counted many times. Using RNA transcripts, the TCR beta CDR3 regions were amplified. HTBI primers were employed in first-round RT-PCR, then a second-round multiplex PCR followed. In TCRdb, the multiplex PCR reads were re-called with MiXCR into one record per CDR3 protein. This table holds over a million distinct CDR3 sequences, 35% to 40% found once.

The rearrangement links TRBV4-2 to TRBJ1-3; D gene unclear. This TCR came from an adult man with Graves' hyperthyroidism. Input material: peripheral blood or thyroid tissue (not recorded which). The CDR3 DNA follows: TGTGCCAGCAGCCCTACTGCTGGAAACACCATATATTTT. Protein product: CASSPTAGNTIYF.